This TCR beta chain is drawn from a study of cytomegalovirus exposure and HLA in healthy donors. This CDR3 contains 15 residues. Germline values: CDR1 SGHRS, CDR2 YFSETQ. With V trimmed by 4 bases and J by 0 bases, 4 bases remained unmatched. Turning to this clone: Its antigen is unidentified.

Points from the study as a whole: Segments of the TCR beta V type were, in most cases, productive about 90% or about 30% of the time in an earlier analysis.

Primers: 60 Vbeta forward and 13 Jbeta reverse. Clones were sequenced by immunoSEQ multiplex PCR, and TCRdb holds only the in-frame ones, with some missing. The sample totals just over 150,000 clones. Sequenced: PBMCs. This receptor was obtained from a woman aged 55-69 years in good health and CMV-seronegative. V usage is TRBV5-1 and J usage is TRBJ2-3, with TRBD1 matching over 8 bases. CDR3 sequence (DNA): TGCGCCAGCAGCCGGGACAGGTTAAGCACAGATACGCAGTATTTT. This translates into CASSRDRLSTDTQYF.